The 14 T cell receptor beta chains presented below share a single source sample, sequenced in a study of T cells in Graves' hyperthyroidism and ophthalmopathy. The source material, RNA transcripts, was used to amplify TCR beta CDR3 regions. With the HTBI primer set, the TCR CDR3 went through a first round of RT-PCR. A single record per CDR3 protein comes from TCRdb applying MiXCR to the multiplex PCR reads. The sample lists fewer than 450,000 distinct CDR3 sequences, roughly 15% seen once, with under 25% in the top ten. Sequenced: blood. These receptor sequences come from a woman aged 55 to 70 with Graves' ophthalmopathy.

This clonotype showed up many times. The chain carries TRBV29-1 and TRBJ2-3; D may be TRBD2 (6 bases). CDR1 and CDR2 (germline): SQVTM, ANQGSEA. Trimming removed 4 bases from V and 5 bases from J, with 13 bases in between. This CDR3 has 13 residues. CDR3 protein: CSVVRRAGDTQYF. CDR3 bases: TGCAGCGTTGTGAGGAGGGCGGGAGATACGCAGTATTTT.

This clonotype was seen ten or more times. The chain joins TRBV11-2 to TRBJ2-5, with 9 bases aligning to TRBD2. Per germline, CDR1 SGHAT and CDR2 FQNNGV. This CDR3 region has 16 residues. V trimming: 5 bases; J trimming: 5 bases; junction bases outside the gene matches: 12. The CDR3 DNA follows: TGTGCCAGCAGCACACCCATAGCGGGAGCTTGGGAGACCCAGTACTTC. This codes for CASSTPIAGAWETQYF.

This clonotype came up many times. CDR3 amino acids: CASSLQSYNEQFF. CDR3 in DNA: TGTGCCAGCAGCTTACAGAGTTACAATGAGCAGTTCTTC. This chain connects TRBV5-5 to TRBJ2-1; unclear D gene. CDR1 is SGHKS and CDR2 is YYEKEE in the germline V gene (reference sequence). This CDR3 is built from 13 residues. V was clipped by 2 bases and J by 4 bases, with 7 bases between them.

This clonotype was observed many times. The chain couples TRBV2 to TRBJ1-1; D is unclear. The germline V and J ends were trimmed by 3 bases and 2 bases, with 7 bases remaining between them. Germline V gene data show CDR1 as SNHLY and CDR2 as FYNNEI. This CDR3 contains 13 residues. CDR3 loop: CASSDELNTEAFF. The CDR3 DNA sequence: TGTGCCAGCAGTGATGAACTAAACACTGAAGCTTTCTTT. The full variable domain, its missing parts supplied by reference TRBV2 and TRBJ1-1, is EPEVTQTPSHQVTQMGQEVILRCVPISNHLYFYWYRQILGQKVEFLVSFYNNEISEKSEIFDDQFSVERPDGSNFTLKIRSTKLEDSAMYFCASSDELNTEAFFGQGTRLTVV.

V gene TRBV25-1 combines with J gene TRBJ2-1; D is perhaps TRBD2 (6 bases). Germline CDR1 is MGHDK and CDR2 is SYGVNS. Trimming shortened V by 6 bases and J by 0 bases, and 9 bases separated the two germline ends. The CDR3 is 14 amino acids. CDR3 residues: CASSGGNSYNEQFF. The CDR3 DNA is TGTGCCAGCAGCGGAGGGAACTCCTACAATGAGCAGTTCTTC. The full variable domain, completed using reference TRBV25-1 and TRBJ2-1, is EADIYQTPRYLVIGTGKKITLECSQTMGHDKMYWYQQDPGMELHLIHYSYGVNSTEKGDLSSESTVSRIRTEHFPLTLESARPSHTSQYLCASSGGNSYNEQFFGPGTRLTVL.

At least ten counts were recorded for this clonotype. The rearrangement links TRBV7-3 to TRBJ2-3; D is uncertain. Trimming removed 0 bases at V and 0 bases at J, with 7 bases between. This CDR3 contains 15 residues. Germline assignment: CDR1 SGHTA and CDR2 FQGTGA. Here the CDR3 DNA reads TGTGCCAGCAGCTTAACGCCCGGCAGCACAGATACGCAGTATTTT. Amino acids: CASSLTPGSTDTQYF.

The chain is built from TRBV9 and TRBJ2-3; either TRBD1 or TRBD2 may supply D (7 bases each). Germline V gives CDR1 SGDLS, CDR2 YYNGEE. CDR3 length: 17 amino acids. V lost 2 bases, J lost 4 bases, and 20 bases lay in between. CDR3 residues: CASSVGGIGGAADTQYF. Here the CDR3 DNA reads TGTGCCAGCAGCGTGGGAGGGATAGGGGGCGCAGCAGATACGCAGTATTTT.

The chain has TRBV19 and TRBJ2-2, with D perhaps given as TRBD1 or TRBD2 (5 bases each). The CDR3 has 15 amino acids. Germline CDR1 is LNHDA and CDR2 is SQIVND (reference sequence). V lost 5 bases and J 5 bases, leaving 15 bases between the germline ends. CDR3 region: CASSSRPGATGELFF. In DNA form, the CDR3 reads TGTGCCAGTAGTTCTCGGCCCGGGGCAACCGGGGAGCTGTTTTTT.

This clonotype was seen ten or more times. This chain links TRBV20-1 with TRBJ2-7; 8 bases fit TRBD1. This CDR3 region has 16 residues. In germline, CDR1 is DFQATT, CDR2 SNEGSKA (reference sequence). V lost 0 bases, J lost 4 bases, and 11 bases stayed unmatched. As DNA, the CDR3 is TGCAGTGCTAGAGACAGTTTTCGGCAGGGGGCTTACGAGCAGTACTTC. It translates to CSARDSFRQGAYEQYF.

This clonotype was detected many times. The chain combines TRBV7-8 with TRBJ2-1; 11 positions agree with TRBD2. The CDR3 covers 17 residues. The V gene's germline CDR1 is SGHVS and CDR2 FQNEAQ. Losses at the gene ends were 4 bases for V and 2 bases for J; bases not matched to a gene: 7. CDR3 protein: CASSSPGTSGPYNEQFF. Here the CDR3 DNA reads TGTGCCAGCAGCTCCCCAGGGACTAGCGGTCCCTACAATGAGCAGTTCTTC.

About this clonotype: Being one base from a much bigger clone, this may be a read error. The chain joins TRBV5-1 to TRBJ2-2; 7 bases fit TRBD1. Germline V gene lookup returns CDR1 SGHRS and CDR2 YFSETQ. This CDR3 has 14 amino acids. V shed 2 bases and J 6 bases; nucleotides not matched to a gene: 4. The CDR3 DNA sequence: TGCGCCAGCAGCTTCCAGGGGGACGCCGGGGAGCTGTTTTTT. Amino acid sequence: CASSFQGDAGELFF. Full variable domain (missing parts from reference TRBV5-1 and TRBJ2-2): KAGVTQTPRYLIKTRGQQVTLSCSPISGHRSVSWYQQTPGQGLQFLFEYFSETQRNKGNFPGRFSGRQFSNSRSEMNVSTLELGDSALYLCASSFQGDAGELFFGEGSRLTVL.

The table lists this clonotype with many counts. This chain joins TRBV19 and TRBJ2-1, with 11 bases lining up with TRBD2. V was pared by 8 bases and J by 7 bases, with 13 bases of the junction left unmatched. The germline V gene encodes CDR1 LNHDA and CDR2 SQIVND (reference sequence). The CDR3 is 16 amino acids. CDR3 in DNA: TGTGCCAGTGCCCCCCGACTAGCGGGAATGTTGAATGAGCAGTTCTTC. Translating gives CASAPRLAGMLNEQFF.

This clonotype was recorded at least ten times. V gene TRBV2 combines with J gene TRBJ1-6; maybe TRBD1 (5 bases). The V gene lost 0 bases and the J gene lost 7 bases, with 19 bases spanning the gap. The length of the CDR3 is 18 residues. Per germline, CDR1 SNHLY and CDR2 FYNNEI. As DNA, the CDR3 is TGTGCCAGCAGTGAAGCGCGGGGAGGGGTTGGTGCGAATTCACCCCTCCACTTT. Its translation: CASSEARGGVGANSPLHF.

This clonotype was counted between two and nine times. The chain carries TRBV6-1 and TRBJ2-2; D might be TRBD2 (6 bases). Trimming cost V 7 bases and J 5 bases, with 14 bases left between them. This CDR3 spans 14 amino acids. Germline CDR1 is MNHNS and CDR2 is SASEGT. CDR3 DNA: TGTGCCAGCATGAATGGGGGAGGAACCGGGGAGCTGTTTTTT. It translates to CASMNGGGTGELFF.